Only a few counts were recorded for the clone carrying this TCR beta chain. Its specificity is not known. The sample is drawn from a study of molecular identifiers for immune sequencing clone quantification. Whole-study findings and limits: Spiked Jurkat TCR RNA originating from one cell could reportedly be identified amid roughly 970,000 naive cells. Highly expanded clone sizes could be underestimated by identical TCR molecules that share a barcode.

TCRdb reprocessed the PCR reads via MiXCR and lists one record per CDR3 protein. The sample includes about half a million distinct CDR3 sequences, 25% of them seen just once. Sorted naive CD8 T cells were those defined as CD8+CD4-CCR7+CD45RA+. The CDR3 runs 14 residues. Looked up from germline, CDR1 is SGHTA and CDR2 is FQGNSA. The J segment lost 4 bases and the V segment lost 3 bases, leaving 6 bases of the junction unmatched. The chain joins TRBV7-2 to TRBJ2-7; 7 bases match TRBD2. Sequencing was done on a sample of naive CD8+ T cells from blood, with Jurkat cell RNA spiked in. The subset: FACS-sorted CD8+CD4-CCR7+CD45RA+ naive T cells. This sequence originates from a human donor in good health. Some libraries in this study had Jurkat cell RNA spiked in. Here the CDR3 reads CASSFTGGVYEQYF. DNA of the CDR3: TGTGCCAGCAGCTTTACGGGAGGCGTGTACGAGCAGTACTTC.